This T cell receptor (beta chain) was obtained from a study of CD8 T cells in Susac syndrome. Germline V gene sequence: CDR1 SGHRS, CDR2 YFSETQ. Germline trimming cut 4 bases from V and 6 bases from J; bases unmatched to any gene: 6. This CDR3 has 15 amino acids. The authors reverse transcribed roughly 0.5 to 1 ug RNA with random hexamers. TCRdb reanalysed the immunoSEQ multiplex PCR reads using MiXCR and keeps one entry per CDR3 protein. The data contain about 140,000 distinct CDR3 sequences, 85% to 95% of them singletons. This TCR came from a human donor with multiple sclerosis. The sample comprised CD4+ T cells from PBMCs. V is TRBV5-1 and J is TRBJ2-1, with 11 bases that match TRBD2. This chain's CDR3 is CASSGSGRAVNEQFF. The CDR3 DNA reads as TGCGCCAGCAGCGGTAGCGGGAGGGCCGTCAATGAGCAGTTCTTC.